These 9 T cell receptor beta chains share one sample of origin, sequenced in a study of blood T cell repertoires in COVID-19. Profiled with immunoSEQ multiplex PCR; TCRdb holds only in-frame clones, not every one. The sample includes fewer than 85,000 clones, about 76% of them seen just once. Material for sequencing was peripheral blood. The receptors were sampled from a woman over 75 with active or convalescent COVID-19.

V gene TRBV6-6 combines with J gene TRBJ2-1; D not certain. The ends were cut back, 8 bases at V and 0 bases at J, with 8 bases in the middle. This CDR3 is 13 amino acids long. Germline V gene lookup returns CDR1 MNHNY and CDR2 SVGAGI (reference sequence). CDR3 coding DNA: TGTGCCAGCCGGGTCAGCTCCTACAATGAGCAGTTCTTC. This codes for CASRVSSYNEQFF.

This chain connects TRBV4-3 to TRBJ2-3; 9 bases are shared with TRBD2. With V trimmed by 0 bases and J by 1 base, 11 bases remained unmatched. Germline V gene data show CDR1 as LGHNA and CDR2 as YSLEER. This CDR3 is built from 19 residues. The CDR3 protein is CASSQDLGSRTSGTDTQYF. CDR3 coding DNA: TGCGCCAGCAGCCAAGATCTGGGCAGCCGGACTAGCGGCACAGATACGCAGTATTTT.

This sequence joins TRBV28 and TRBJ1-5; a possible D gene is TRBD1 (5 bases). Per germline, CDR1 MDHEN and CDR2 SYDVKM. The CDR3 is 12 amino acids. V lost 6 bases and J lost 3, with 6 bases in between. In DNA form, the CDR3 reads TGTGCCAGCAGGGACACCAATCAGCCCCAGCATTTT. Translation: CASRDTNQPQHF. The entire variable domain, with the rest obtained from reference TRBV28 and TRBJ1-5, is as follows: DVKVTQSSRYLVKRTGEKVFLECVQDMDHENMFWYRQDPGLGLRLIYFSYDVKMKEKGDIPEGYSVSREKKERFSLILESASTNQTSMYLCASRDTNQPQHFGDGTRLSIL.

The CDR3 is CASSSGTLGDGYTF. DNA of the CDR3: TGTGCCAGCAGCTCCGGGACTTTGGGCGATGGCTACACCTTC. The chain has TRBV28 and TRBJ1-2, with D possibly being TRBD1 (5 bases). CDR3 length equals 14 residues. CDR1 is MDHEN, CDR2 SYDVKM, per germline. Trimming removed 6 bases from V and 6 bases from J, with 17 bases in between.

The chain employs TRBV25-1 and TRBJ1-1; 8 nucleotides agree with TRBD1. CDR3 length: 15 residues. V lost 0 bases, J lost 8 bases, and 8 bases stayed unmatched. Germline values: CDR1 MGHDK, CDR2 SYGVNS. The CDR3: CASSEYGGTGGEAFF. CDR3 coding DNA: TGTGCCAGCAGTGAATATGGCGGGACAGGTGGGGAAGCTTTCTTT.

J is TRBJ1-4 and V is TRBV3-1 (or the pseudogene TRBV3-2); the match to TRBD1 covers 8 bases. This CDR3 is built from 14 residues. The germline V gene has CDR1 LGHDT and CDR2 YNNKEL (reference sequence). V gave up 4 bases and J gave up 10 bases; unmatched junction bases: 8. CDR3 sequence (DNA): TGTGCCAGCAGCCCAGGACAGGGAATCGGAAAACTGTTTTTT. Its protein product is CASSPGQGIGKLFF.

This chain uses TRBV10-3 with TRBJ1-4, with D possibly TRBD1 on 6 matching bases. The CDR3 has 16 residues. Trimming pared 4 bases from V and 3 bases from J, leaving 15 bases between. Germline CDR1 reads ENHRY; CDR2 reads SYGVKD. DNA for the CDR3: TGTGCCATCAGTGGTACAGGGAGGGATTCTAATGAAAAACTGTTTTTT. Translating it yields CAISGTGRDSNEKLFF.

The rearrangement uses TRBV7-2 and TRBJ2-3, with a possible D match to TRBD1 (5 bases). V gave up 3 bases and J gave up 3 bases, with 13 bases separating them. Germline V gives CDR1 SGHTA, CDR2 FQGNSA. This CDR3 region has 15 residues. The CDR3 coding sequence is TGTGCCAGCAGCTTCCAGCAGGGTACGACAGATACGCAGTATTTT. Protein product: CASSFQQGTTDTQYF.

This clone was seen a single time. This chain joins TRBV14 and TRBJ1-2; D is perhaps TRBD1 (5 bases). The CDR3 totals 14 residues. Trimming removed 4 bases at V and 5 bases at J, with 14 bases between. Germline-derived CDR1 and CDR2 are SGHDN and FVKESK. This CDR3 reads CASSPGLDYYGYTF. The CDR3 bases are TGTGCCAGCAGCCCGGGACTCGACTATTATGGCTACACCTTC.